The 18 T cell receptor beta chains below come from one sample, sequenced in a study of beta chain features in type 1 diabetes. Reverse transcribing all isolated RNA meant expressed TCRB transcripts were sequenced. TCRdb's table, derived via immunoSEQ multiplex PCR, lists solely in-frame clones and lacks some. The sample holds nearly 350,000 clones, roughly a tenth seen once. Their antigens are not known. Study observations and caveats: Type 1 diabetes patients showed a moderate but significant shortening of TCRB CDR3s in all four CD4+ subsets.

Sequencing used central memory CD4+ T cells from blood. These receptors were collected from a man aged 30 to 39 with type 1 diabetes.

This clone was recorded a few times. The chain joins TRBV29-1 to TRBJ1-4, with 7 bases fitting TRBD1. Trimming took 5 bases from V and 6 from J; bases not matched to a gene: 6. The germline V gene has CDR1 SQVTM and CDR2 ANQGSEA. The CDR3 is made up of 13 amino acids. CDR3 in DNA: TGCAGCGTTTCGACAGGGAGGCATGAAAAACTGTTTTTT. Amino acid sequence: CSVSTGRHEKLFF.

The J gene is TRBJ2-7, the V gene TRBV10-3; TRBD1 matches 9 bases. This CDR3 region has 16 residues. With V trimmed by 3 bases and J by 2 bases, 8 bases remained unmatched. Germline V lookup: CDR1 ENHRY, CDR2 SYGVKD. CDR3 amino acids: CAISDPSGTGTYEQYF. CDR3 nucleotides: TGTGCCATCAGTGACCCTTCCGGGACAGGGACCTACGAGCAGTACTTC.

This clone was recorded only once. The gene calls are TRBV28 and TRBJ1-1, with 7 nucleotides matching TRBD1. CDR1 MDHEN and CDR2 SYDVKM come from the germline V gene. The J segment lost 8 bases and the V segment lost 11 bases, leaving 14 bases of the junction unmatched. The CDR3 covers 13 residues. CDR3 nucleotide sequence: TGTGCCGGTTTCGGACAGGACAATAGAGAAGCTTTCTTT. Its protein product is CAGFGQDNREAFF.

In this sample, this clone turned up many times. This chain's CDR3 is CASSFDPRREQFF. In DNA form, the CDR3 reads TGTGCCAGCAGTTTCGACCCACGTAGGGAGCAGTTCTTC. The chain joins TRBV27 to TRBJ2-1; D unclear. Trimming cost V 3 bases and J 10 bases, with 13 bases left between them. The CDR3 spans 13 residues. The germline CDR1 and CDR2 sequences are MNHEY and SMNVEV (reference sequence).

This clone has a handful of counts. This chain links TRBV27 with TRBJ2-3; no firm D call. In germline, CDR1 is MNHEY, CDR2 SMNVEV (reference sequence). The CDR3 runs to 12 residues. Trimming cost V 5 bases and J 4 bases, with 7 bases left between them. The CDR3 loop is CASSPESDTQYF. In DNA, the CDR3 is TGTGCCAGCAGTCCCGAATCAGATACGCAGTATTTT.

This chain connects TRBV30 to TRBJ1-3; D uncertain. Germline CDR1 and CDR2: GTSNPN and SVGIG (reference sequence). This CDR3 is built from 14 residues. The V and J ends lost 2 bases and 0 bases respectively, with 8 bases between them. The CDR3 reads CAWSHGRSGNTIYF. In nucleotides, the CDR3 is TGTGCCTGGAGTCATGGTCGCTCTGGAAACACCATATATTTT.

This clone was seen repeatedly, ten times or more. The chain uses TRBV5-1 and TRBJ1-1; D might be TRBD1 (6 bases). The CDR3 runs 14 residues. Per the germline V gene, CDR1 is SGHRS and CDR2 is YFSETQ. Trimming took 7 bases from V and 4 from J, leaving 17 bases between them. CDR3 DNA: TGCGCCAGCGCAGGACAGCGGGGGGCCACTGAAGCTTTCTTT. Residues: CASAGQRGATEAFF.

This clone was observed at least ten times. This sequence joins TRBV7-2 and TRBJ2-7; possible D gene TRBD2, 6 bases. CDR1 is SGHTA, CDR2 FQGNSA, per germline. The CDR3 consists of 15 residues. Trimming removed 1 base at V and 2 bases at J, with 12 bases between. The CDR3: CASSLGGDGAYEQYF. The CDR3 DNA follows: TGTGCCAGCAGCTTAGGGGGGGACGGAGCCTACGAGCAGTACTTC.

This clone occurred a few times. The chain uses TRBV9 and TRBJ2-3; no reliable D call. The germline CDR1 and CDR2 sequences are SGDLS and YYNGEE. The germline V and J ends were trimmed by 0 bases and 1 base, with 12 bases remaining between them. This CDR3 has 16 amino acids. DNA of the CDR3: TGTGCCAGCAGCGTAGGGGATGTTAGGGGCACAGATACGCAGTATTTT. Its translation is CASSVGDVRGTDTQYF. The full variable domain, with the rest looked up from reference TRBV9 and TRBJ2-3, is DSGVTQTPKHLITATGQRVTLRCSPRSGDLSVYWYQQSLDQGLQFLIQYYNGEERAKGNILERFSAQQFPDLHSELNLSSLELGDSALYFCASSVGDVRGTDTQYFGPGTRLTVL.

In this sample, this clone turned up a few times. The CDR3 region is CASSSLGSGRAFF. The CDR3 region has the DNA TGTGCCAGCAGCTCCCTTGGGTCGGGTCGAGCTTTCTTT. The chain joins TRBV7-9 to TRBJ1-1; the D is unclear. CDR3 size: 13 residues. Per the germline V gene, CDR1 is SEHNR and CDR2 is FQNEAQ (reference sequence). V shed 4 bases and J shed 10 bases, with 16 bases lying between them.

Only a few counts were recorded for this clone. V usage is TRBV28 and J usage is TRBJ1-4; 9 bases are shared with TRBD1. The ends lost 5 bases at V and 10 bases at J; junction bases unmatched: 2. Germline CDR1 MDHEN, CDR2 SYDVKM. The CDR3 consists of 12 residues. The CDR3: CASSTGQGKLFF. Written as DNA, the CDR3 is TGTGCCAGCAGTACGGGACAGGGAAAACTGTTTTTT. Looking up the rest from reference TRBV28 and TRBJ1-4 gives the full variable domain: DVKVTQSSRYLVKRTGEKVFLECVQDMDHENMFWYRQDPGLGLRLIYFSYDVKMKEKGDIPEGYSVSREKKERFSLILESASTNQTSMYLCASSTGQGKLFFGSGTQLSVL.

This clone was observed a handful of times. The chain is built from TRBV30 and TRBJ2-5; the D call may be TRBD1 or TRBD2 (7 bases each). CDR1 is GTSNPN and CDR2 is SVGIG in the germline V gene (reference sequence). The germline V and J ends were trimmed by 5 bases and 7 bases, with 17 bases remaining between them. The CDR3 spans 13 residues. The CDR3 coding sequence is TGTGCCTGGGCGGGACAGACGGGGGGGACCCAGTACTTC. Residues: CAWAGQTGGTQYF.

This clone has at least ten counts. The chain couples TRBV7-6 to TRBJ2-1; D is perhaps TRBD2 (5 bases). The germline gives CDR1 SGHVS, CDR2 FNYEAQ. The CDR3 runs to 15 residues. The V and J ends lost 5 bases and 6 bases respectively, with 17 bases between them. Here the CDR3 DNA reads TGTGCCAGCAGCCGGACGGGAAGGGTCAGCAATGAGCAGTTCTTC. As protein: CASSRTGRVSNEQFF.

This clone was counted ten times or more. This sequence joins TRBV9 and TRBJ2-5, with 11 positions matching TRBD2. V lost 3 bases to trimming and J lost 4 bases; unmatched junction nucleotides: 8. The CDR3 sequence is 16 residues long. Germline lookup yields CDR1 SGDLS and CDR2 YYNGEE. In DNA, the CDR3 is TGTGCCAGCAGCGGGGGAGTGGGACTAGCGGCAGAGACCCAGTACTTC. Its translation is CASSGGVGLAAETQYF.

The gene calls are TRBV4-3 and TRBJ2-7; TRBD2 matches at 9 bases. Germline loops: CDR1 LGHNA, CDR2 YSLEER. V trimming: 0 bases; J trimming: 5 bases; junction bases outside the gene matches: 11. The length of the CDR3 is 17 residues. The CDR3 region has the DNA TGCGCCAGCAGCCAAGAAGGGTCGGCTAGCGGGGCTCACGAGCAGTACTTC. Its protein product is CASSQEGSASGAHEQYF.

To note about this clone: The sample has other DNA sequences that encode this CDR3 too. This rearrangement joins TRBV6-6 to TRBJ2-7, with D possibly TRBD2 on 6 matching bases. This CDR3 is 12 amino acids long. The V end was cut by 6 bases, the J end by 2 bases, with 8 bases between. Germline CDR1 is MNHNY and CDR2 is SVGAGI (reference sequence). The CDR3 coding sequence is TGTGCCAGCAGCCCGGGAGCCTACGAGCAGTACTTC. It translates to CASSPGAYEQYF.

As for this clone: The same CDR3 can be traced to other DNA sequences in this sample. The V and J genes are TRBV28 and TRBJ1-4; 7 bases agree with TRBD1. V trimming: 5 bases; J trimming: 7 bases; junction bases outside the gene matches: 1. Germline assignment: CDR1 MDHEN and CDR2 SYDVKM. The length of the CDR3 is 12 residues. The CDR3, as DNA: TGTGCCAGCAGTAGGACAGGTGAAAAACTGTTTTTT. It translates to CASSRTGEKLFF.

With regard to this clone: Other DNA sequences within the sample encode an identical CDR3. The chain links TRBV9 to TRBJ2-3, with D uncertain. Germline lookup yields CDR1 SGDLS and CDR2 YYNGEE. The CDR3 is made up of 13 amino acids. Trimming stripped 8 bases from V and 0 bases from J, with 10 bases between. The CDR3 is CASSRSSTDTQYF. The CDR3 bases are TGTGCCAGTAGTCGGTCTAGCACAGATACGCAGTATTTT.